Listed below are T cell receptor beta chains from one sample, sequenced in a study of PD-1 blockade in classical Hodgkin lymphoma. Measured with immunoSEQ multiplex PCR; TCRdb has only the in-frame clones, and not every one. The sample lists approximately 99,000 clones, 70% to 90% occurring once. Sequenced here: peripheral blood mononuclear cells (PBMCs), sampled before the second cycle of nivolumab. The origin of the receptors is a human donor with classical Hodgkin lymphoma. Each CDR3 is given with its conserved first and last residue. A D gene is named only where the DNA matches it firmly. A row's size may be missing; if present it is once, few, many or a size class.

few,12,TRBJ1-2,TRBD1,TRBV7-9,CASSFLDRGGPF,TGTGCCAGCAGCTTCTTGGACAGGGGCGGACCCTTC
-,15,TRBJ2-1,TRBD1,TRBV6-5,CASSYMGQGINEQFF,TGTGCCAGCAGTTATATGGGACAGGGGATCAATGAGCAGTTCTTC
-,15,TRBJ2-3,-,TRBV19,CASTRDHLAGDTQYF,TGTGCCAGTACCCGGGACCATCTAGCCGGGGATACGCAGTATTTT
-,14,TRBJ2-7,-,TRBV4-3,CASSQGQPGDEQYF,TGCGCCAGCAGCCAAGGACAGCCGGGGGACGAGCAGTACTTC
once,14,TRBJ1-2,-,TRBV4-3,CASSQEVSGAGYTF,TGCGCCAGCAGCCAAGAGGTATCGGGGGCCGGCTACACCTTC
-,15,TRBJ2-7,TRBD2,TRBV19,CASSIAGGPSYEQYF,TGTGCCAGTAGTATAGCGGGAGGGCCCTCCTACGAGCAGTACTTC
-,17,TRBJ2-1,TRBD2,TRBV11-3,CASSLSTGLAGYNEQFF,TGTGCCAGCAGCTTAAGTACCGGACTAGCGGGTTACAATGAGCAGTTCTTC
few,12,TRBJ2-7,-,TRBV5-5,CASSLDSAEQYF,TGTGCCAGCAGCTTGGATTCTGCAGAGCAGTACTTC
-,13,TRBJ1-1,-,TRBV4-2,CASSQRLDTEAFF,TGTGCCAGCAGCCAACGGTTGGACACTGAAGCTTTCTTT
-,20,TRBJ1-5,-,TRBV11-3,CASRQPRTDLWAFSNQPQHF,TGTGCCAGCAGGCAACCGAGGACAGACCTTTGGGCCTTTAGCAATCAGCCCCAGCATTTT
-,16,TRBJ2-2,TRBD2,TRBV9,CASSAPGLATTGELFF,TGTGCCAGCAGCGCACCGGGACTAGCGACCACCGGGGAGCTGTTTTTT
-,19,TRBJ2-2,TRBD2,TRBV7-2,CASSLRFSGRAGETGELFF,TGTGCCAGCAGCCTAAGATTTAGCGGGAGGGCCGGTGAGACCGGGGAGCTGTTTTTT
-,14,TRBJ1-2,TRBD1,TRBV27,CASSFAGGSDGYTF,TGTGCCAGCAGTTTCGCAGGGGGCTCTGATGGCTACACCTTC
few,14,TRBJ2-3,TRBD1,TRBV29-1,CSVAGTGSTDTQYF,TGCAGCGTAGCCGGGACAGGGAGCACAGATACGCAGTATTTT
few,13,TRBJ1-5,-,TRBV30,CAWSVGSVSVAHF,TGTGCCTGGAGTGTAGGCAGCGTATCAGTAGCGCATTTT
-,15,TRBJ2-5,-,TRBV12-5,CASGYFKRKRETQYF,TGTGCTAGTGGTTACTTCAAGCGGAAGAGAGAGACCCAGTACTTC
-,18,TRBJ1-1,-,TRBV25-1,CASSDLEYPLSLRTEAFF,TGTGCCAGCAGTGATTTAGAATATCCTCTCTCACTTCGCACTGAAGCTTTCTTT
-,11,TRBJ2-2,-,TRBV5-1,CASSFTGELFF,TGCGCCAGCAGCTTTACCGGGGAGCTGTTTTTT
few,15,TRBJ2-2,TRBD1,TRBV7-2,CASRTGGTNTGELFF,TGTGCCAGCAGGACAGGGGGCACGAACACCGGGGAGCTGTTTTTT
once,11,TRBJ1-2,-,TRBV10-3,CAIGQPLGYTF,TGTGCCATCGGACAGCCATTAGGCTACACCTTC
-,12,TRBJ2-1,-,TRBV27,CASSLSGFEQFF,TGTGCCAGCAGTTTATCGGGGTTTGAGCAGTTCTTC
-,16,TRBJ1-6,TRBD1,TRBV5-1,CASSFRAGGYNSPLHF,TGCGCCAGCAGCTTTCGGGCAGGGGGTTATAATTCACCCCTCCACTTT
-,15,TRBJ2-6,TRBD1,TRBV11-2,CASSRDRAGANVLTF,TGTGCCAGCAGTCGTGACAGGGCTGGGGCCAACGTCCTGACTTTC
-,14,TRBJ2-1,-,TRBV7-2,CASSLGGRYNEQFF,TGTGCCAGCAGCTTAGGGGGAAGATACAATGAGCAGTTCTTC
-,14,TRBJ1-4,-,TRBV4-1,CASSQATTNEKLFF,TGCGCCAGCAGCCAAGCCACAACTAATGAAAAACTGTTTTTT
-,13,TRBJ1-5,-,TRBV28,CASSPIGPPLRHF,TGTGCCAGCAGCCCCATCGGACCACCTCTAAGGCATTTT
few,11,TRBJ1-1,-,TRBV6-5,CASSSRSEAFF,TGTGCCAGCAGTTCTCGAAGTGAAGCTTTCTTT
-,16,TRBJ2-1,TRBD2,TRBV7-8,CASSLSGLAAYNEQFF,TGTGCCAGCAGCTTATCCGGCCTAGCGGCATACAATGAGCAGTTCTTC
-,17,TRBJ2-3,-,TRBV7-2,CASSSPQSSRATDTQYF,TGTGCCAGCAGCTCCCCCCAAAGTAGTAGGGCGACAGATACGCAGTATTTT
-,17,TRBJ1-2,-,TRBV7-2,CASSVEFSSEANYGYTF,TGTGCCAGCAGCGTCGAGTTCTCGTCGGAAGCTAACTATGGCTACACCTTC
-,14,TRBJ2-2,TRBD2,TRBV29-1,CSVSLAENTGELFF,TGCAGCGTCTCACTAGCGGAGAACACCGGGGAGCTGTTTTTT
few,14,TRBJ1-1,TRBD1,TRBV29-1,CSVGRTGLSTEAFF,TGCAGCGTTGGGCGGACAGGGCTGAGCACTGAAGCTTTCTTT
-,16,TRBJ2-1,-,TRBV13,CASSPMANSAANEQFF,TGTGCCAGCAGCCCCATGGCAAACTCAGCGGCCAATGAGCAGTTCTTC
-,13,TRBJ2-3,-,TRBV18,CASSPGVLDTQYF,TGTGCCAGCTCACCGGGGGTACTAGATACGCAGTATTTT
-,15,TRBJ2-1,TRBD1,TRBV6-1,CASSDRGQGASEQFF,TGTGCCAGCAGTGACCGCGGACAGGGGGCCAGTGAGCAGTTCTTC
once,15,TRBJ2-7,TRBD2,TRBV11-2,CASSRNSGGTYEQYF,TGTGCCAGCAGTCGGAATAGCGGGGGCACCTACGAGCAGTACTTC